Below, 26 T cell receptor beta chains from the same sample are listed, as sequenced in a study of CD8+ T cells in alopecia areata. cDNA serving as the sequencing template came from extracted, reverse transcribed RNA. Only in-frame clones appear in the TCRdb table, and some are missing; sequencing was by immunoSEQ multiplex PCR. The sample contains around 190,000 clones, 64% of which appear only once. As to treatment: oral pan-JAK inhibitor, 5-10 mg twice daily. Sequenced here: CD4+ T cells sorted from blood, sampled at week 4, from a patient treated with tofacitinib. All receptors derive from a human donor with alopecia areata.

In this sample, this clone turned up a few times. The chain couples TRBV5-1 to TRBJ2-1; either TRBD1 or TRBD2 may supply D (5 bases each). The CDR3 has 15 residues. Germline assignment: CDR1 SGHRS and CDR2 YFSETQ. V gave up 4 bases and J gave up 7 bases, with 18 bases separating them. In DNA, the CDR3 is TGCGCCAGCAGCAACACCGGGGACCCGGGAAATGAGCAGTTCTTC. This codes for CASSNTGDPGNEQFF.

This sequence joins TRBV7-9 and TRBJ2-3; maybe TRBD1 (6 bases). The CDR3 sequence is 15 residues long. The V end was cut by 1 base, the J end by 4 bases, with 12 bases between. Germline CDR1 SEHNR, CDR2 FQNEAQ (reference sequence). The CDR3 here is CASSLVGRGADTQYF. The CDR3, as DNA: TGTGCCAGCAGCTTAGTTGGCAGGGGCGCAGATACGCAGTATTTT. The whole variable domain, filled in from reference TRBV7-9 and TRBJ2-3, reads DTGVSQNPRHKITKRGQNVTFRCDPISEHNRLYWYRQTLGQGPEFLTYFQNEAQLEKSRLLSDRFSAERPKGSFSTLEIQRTEQGDSAMYLCASSLVGRGADTQYFGPGTRLTVL.

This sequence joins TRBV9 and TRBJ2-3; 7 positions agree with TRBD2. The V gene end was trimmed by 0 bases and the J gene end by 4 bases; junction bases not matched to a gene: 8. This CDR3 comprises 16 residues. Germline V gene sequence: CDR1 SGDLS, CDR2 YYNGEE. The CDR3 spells CASSVGAGRVADTQYF. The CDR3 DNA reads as TGTGCCAGCAGCGTAGGAGCGGGGAGAGTGGCAGATACGCAGTATTTT.

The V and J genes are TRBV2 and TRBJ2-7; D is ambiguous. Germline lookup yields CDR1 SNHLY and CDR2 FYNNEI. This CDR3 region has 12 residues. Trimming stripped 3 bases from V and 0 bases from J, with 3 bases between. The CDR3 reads CASSDLSYEQYF. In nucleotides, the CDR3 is TGTGCCAGCAGTGATCTCTCCTACGAGCAGTACTTC.

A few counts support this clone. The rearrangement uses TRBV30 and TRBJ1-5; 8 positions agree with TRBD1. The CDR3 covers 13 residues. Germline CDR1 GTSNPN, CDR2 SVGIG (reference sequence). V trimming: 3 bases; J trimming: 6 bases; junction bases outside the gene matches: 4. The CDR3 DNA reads TGTGCCTGGAGCAGAACAGGGGGTCAGCCCCAGCATTTT. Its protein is CAWSRTGGQPQHF.

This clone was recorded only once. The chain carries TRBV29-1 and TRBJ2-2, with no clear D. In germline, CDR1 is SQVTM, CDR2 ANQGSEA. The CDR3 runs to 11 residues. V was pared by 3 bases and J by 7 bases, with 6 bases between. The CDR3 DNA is TGCAGCGTTGATATGGTCGGGGAGCTGTTTTTT. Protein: CSVDMVGELFF.

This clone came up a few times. This CDR3 is CASRRLAGDSYNEQFF. For the CDR3, the DNA is TGCGCCAGCAGGCGACTAGCGGGGGACTCCTACAATGAGCAGTTCTTC. The rearrangement links TRBV5-1 to TRBJ2-1, with 12 bases identical to TRBD2. The CDR3 is made up of 16 amino acids. Germline CDR1 is SGHRS and CDR2 is YFSETQ. V shed 5 bases, J shed 0 bases, and the junction held 3 bases outside the gene matches.

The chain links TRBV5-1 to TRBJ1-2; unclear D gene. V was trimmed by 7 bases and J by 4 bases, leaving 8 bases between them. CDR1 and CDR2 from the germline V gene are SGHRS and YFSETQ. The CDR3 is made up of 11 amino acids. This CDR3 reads CASGASYGYTF. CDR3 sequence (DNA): TGCGCCAGCGGCGCCTCCTATGGCTACACCTTC.

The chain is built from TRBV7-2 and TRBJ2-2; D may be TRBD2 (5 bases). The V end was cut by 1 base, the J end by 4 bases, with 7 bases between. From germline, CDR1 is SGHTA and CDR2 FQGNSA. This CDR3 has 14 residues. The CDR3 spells CASSLGLFTGELFF. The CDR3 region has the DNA TGTGCCAGCAGCTTAGGACTATTCACCGGGGAGCTGTTTTTT.

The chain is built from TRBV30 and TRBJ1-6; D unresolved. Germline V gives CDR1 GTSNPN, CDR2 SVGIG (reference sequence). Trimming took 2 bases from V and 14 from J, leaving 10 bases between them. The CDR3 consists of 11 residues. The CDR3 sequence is CAWSNPGTLHF. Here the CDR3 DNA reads TGTGCCTGGAGTAATCCCGGGACCCTCCACTTT.

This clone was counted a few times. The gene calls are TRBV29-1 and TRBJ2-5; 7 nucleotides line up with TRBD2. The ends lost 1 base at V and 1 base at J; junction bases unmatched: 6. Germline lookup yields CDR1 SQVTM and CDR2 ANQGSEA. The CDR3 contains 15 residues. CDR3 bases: TGCAGCGTTGAAGGAACGGGGGGAATCCAAGAGACCCAGTACTTC. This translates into CSVEGTGGIQETQYF.

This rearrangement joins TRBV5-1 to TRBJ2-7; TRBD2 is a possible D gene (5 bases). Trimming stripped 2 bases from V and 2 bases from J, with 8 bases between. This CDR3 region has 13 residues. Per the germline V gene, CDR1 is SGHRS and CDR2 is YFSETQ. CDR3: CASSFGITYEQYF. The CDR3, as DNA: TGCGCCAGCAGCTTCGGGATCACCTACGAGCAGTACTTC.

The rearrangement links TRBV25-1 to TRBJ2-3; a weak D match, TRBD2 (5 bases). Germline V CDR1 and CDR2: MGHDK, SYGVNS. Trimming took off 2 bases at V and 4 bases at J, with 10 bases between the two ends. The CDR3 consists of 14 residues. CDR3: CASSETGTADTQYF. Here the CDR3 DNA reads TGTGCCAGCAGTGAAACGGGAACAGCAGATACGCAGTATTTT.

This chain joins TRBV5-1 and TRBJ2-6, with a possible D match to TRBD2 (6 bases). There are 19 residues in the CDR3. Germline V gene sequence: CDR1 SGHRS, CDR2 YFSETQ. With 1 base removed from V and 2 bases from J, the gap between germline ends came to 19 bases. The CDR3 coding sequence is TGCGCCAGCAGCTTGATGGGGGGTAATAGGCCGGCTGGGGCCAACGTCCTGACTTTC. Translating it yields CASSLMGGNRPAGANVLTF. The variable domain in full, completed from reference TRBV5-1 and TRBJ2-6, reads KAGVTQTPRYLIKTRGQQVTLSCSPISGHRSVSWYQQTPGQGLQFLFEYFSETQRNKGNFPGRFSGRQFSNSRSEMNVSTLELGDSALYLCASSLMGGNRPAGANVLTFGAGSRLTVL.

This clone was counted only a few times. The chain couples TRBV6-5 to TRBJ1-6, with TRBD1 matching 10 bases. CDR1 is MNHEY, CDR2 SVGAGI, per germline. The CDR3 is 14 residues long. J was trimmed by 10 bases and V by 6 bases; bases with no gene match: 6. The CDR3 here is CASSRGQGISPLHF. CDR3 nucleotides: TGTGCCAGCAGCCGGGGACAGGGGATCTCACCCCTCCACTTT.

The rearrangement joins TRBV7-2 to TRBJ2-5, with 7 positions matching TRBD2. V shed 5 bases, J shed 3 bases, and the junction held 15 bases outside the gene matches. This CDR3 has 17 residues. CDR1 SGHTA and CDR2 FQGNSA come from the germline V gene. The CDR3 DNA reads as TGTGCCAGCAGCCGGGGGGTGCTGGGGGGGAAAAAAGAGACCCAGTACTTC. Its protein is CASSRGVLGGKKETQYF.

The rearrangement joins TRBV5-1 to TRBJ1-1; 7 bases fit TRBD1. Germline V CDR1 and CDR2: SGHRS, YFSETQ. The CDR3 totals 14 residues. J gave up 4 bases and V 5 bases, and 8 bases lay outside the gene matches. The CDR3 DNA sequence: TGCGCCAGCAGTTCCAGACCAGGGGGCACTGAAGCTTTCTTT. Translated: CASSSRPGGTEAFF.

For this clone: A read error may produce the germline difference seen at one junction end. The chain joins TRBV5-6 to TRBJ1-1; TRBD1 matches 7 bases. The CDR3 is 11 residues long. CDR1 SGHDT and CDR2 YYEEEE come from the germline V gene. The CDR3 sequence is CASSLGDRQGF. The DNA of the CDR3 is TGTGCCAGCAGCCTGGGCGATAGACAGGGATTT.

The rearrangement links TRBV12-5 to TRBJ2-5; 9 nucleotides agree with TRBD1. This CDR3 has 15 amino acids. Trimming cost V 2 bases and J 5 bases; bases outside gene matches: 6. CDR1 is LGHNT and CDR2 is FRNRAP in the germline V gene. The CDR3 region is CASGLPGTGRETQYF. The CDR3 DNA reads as TGTGCTAGTGGTTTGCCAGGGACAGGGAGGGAGACCCAGTACTTC.

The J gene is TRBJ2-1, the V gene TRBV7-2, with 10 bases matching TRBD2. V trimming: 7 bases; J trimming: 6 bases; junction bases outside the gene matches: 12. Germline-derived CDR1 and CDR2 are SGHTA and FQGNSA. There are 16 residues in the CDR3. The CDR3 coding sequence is TGTGCCAGCACCCCCTGGGAGGCTAGCGGGGGCAATGAGCAGTTCTTC. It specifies CASTPWEASGGNEQFF.

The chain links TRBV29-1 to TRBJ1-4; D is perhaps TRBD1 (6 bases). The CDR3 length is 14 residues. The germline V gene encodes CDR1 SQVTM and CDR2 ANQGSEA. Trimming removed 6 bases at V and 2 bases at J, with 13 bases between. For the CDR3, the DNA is TGCAGCGTCTGGGGGCAGGGGACTAATGAAAAACTGTTTTTT. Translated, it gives CSVWGQGTNEKLFF.

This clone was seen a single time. CDR3 DNA sequence: TGTGCCTGGAGCACCCTGGGGACAGCAAGGGGCTATGGCTACACCTTC. This gives the protein CAWSTLGTARGYGYTF. This chain links TRBV30 with TRBJ1-2; 7 nucleotides agree with TRBD1. Germline V gives CDR1 GTSNPN, CDR2 SVGIG (reference sequence). V gave up 3 bases and J gave up 4 bases; unmatched junction bases: 14. The CDR3 has 16 residues.

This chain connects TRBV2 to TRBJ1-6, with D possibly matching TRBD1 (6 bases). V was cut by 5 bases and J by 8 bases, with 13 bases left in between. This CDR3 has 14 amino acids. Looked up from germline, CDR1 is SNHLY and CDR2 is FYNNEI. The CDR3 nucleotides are TGTGCCAGCAGTTCCGGGGGGCGGTATTCACCCCTCCACTTT. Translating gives CASSSGGRYSPLHF. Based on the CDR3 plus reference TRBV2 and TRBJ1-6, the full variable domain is EPEVTQTPSHQVTQMGQEVILRCVPISNHLYFYWYRQILGQKVEFLVSFYNNEISEKSEIFDDQFSVERPDGSNFTLKIRSTKLEDSAMYFCASSSGGRYSPLHFGNGTRLTVT.

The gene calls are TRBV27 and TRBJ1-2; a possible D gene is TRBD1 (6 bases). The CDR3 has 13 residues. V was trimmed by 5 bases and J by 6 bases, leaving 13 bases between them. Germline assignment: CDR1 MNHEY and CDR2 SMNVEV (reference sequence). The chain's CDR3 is CASSRGGSDGYTF. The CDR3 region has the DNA TGTGCCAGCAGTAGGGGGGGTAGTGATGGCTACACCTTC.

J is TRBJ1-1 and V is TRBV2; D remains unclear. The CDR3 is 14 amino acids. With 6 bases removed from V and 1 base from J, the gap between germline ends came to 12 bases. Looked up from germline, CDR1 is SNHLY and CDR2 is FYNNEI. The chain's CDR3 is CASSPLFQNTEAFF. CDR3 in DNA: TGTGCCAGCAGCCCGCTGTTCCAGAACACTGAAGCTTTCTTT.

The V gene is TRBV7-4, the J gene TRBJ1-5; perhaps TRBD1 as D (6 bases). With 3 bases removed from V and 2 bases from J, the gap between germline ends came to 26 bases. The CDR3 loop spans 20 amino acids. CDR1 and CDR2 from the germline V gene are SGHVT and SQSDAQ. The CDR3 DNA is TGTGCCAGCAGCTTTGAGGAGGGATGGGAAGGCAGGGGAGGCAATCAGCCCCAGCATTTT. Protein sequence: CASSFEEGWEGRGGNQPQHF.